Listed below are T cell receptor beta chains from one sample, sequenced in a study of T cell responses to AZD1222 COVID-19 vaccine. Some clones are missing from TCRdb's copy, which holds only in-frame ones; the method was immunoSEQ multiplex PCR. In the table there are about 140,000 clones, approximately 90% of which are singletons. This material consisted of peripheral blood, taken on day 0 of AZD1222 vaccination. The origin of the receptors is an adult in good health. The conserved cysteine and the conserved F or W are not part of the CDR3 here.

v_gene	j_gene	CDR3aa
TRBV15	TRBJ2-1	ATSSVLRAGLYNEQF
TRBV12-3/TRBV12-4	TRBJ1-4	ASSLSPDEKLF
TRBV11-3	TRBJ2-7	ASSLRPRTHYEQY
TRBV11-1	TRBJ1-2	ASSRRADYGYT
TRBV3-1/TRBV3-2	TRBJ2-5	ASSQVGGGEGRRETQY
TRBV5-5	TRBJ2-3	ASSLETGLDTQY
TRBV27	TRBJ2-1	ASSPKGQVLYNEQF
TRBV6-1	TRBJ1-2	ASSEGDSVGYT
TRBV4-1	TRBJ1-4	ASSQELGSVEKLF
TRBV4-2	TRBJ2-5	ASSQSGRSEETQY
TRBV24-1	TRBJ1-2	ATSDLLGYGYT
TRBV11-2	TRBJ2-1	ASSPPSGFPWDEQF
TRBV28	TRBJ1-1	ASSSPQGWNTEAF
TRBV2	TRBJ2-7	ASSVPGGNYEQY
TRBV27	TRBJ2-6	ATRMGSGANVLT
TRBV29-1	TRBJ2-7	SVEDGTGTPPYEQY
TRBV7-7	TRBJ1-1	ASSRVLGYEAF
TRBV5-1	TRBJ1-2	ASRGGDYGYT
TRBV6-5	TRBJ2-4	ASRGTGAGENIQY
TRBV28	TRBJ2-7	ASRAYPYEQY
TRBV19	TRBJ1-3	ASSRGPRNTIY
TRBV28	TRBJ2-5	ASSFDSGGRKTQY
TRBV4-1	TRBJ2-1	ASRQGLAGDNEQF
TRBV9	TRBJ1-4	ASSGRTGEGEKLF
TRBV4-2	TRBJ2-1	ASSQVTGPYNEQF
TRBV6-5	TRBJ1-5	ASSYSMGGVQPQH
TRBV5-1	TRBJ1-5	ASSLLGEENQPQH
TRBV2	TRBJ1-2	ASRQAHADYGYT
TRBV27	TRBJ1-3	ASSPSTAGNTIY
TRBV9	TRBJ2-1	ASSVSGGLASDEQF
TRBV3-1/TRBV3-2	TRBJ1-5	ASSPGQLYSNQPQH
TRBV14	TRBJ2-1	ASSRDLRGRSSNEQF
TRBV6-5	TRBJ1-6	ATRQGSSYNSPLH
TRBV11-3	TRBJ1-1	ASSPPDREKAF
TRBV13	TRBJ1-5	ASSPTPDRRMEQPQH
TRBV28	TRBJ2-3	ASQSGGSMDTQY
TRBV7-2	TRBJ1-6	ASRIDGTGGVH
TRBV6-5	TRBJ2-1	ASSFRTGRNEQF
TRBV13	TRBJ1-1	ASSLVQTGEAF
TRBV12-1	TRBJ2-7	ASSQGQGGPSYEQY
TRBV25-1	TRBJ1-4	ASSGDATNEKLF
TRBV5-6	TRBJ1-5	ASSLIGGDQPQH
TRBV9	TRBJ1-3	ASSAHRGLMPGNTIY